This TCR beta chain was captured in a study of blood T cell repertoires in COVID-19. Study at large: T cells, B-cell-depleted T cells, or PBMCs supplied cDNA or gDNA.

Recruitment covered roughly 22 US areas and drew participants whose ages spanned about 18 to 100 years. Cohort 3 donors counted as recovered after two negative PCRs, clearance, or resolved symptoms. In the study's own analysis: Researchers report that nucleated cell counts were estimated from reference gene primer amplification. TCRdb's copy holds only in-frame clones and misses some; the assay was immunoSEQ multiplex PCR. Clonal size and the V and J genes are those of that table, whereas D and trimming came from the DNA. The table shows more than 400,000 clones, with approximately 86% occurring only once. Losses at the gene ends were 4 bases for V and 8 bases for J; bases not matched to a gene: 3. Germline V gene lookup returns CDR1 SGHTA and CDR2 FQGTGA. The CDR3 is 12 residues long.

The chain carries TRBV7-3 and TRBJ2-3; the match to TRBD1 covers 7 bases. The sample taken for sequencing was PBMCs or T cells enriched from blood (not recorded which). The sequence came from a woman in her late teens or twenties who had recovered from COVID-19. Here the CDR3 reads CASSSQGVTQYF. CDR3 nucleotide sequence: TGTGCCAGCAGCTCCCAGGGGGTTACGCAGTATTTT.